The entry that follows covers one T cell receptor (beta chain) sequence. The data were taken from a study of T cell changes during pregnancy in multiple sclerosis. From germline, CDR1 is SEHNR and CDR2 FQNEAQ (reference sequence). The junction had 4 bases not matched to a gene; V was cut back by 5 bases and J by 4 bases. The CDR3 totals 15 residues. TCRdb's table, derived via immunoSEQ multiplex PCR, lists solely in-frame clones and lacks some. This sample yields 40,000 or so clones, of which around 90% are seen a single time; over 8% belongs to the top ten. This clonotype was obtained from a female donor with multiple sclerosis, enrolled in a pregnancy study. This chain joins TRBV7-9 and TRBJ2-1, with TRBD2 matching 11 bases. Sample: CD8+ T cells from peripheral blood mononuclear cells, taken in the first trimester of pregnancy. The CDR3 sequence is CASSPGTSGYNEQFF. CDR3 in DNA: TGTGCCAGCAGCCCCGGGACTAGCGGATACAATGAGCAGTTCTTC.